One and the same sample provided the 27 T cell receptor beta chains below, sequenced in a study of regulatory T cells in long-lasting Graves disease. Combining iRepertoire HTBI primers with Arm-PCR of CDR3 regions, the authors built TCR beta libraries. TCRdb reanalysed the multiplex PCR reads using MiXCR and keeps one entry per CDR3 protein. Seen here are 550,000 to 650,000 distinct CDR3 sequences, about 16% observed once, and the top ten hold 12%. Time point here: newly diagnosed GD, antithyroid drugs for less than 3 months. The TCR library was made from RNA that had been extracted from PBMCs in TRIzol. Another study also made use of these data, one on T cells in Graves' hyperthyroidism and ophthalmopathy.

Material: peripheral blood mononuclear cells (PBMCs), obtained at new diagnosis, from a patient treated with antithyroid drugs. Source of these receptors: a man between 18 and 29 years old with Graves disease.

Points on this clonotype: The junction departs from the called germline gene at one end, perhaps through a read error. The rearrangement joins TRBV5-5 to TRBJ2-7; D is tentatively TRBD1 or TRBD2 (5 bases each). Looked up from germline, CDR1 is SGHKS and CDR2 is YYEKEE (reference sequence). CDR3 length: 14 amino acids. This CDR3 reads CTSSSEGITYEQYF. CDR3 sequence (DNA): TGTACCAGCAGCTCAGAGGGGATCACCTACGAGCAGTACTTC.

Turning to this clonotype: Possible read error: a much larger clone is one base away. This chain joins TRBV6-2 or TRBV6-3 and TRBJ2-1, with D possibly TRBD1 on 6 matching bases. The V gene's germline CDR1 is MNHEY and CDR2 SVGEGT. The CDR3 is made up of 13 amino acids. The CDR3 coding sequence is TGTGCCGGCAGGACTTCCCTAGGACAGTCACAGTTCTTC. Translating gives CAGRTSLGQSQFF.

This clonotype was seen ten or more times. V is TRBV20-1 and J is TRBJ2-7; D call uncertain. The CDR3 has 12 amino acids. Germline V gene data show CDR1 as DFQATT and CDR2 as SNEGSKA (reference sequence). V lost 6 bases and J 3 bases, leaving 12 bases between the germline ends. The CDR3 nucleotides are TGCAGTGCACGTTCGACGGTCTACGAGCAGTACTTC. This encodes CSARSTVYEQYF.

The chain employs TRBV14 and TRBJ2-1; no clear D gene. The V gene's germline CDR1 is SGHDN and CDR2 FVKESK. The CDR3 runs 12 residues. V dropped 5 bases and J dropped 9 bases, with 11 bases sitting between them. CDR3 DNA: TGTGCCAGCAGCTTTAGTGCGGTTGAGCAGTTCTTC. Encoded protein: CASSFSAVEQFF. The entire variable domain, with the rest obtained from reference TRBV14 and TRBJ2-1, is as follows: EAGVTQFPSHSVIEKGQTVTLRCDPISGHDNLYWYRRVMGKEIKFLLHFVKESKQDESGMPNNRFLAERTGGTYSTLKVQPAELEDSGVYFCASSFSAVEQFFGPGTRLTVL.

This clonotype showed up many times. This sequence joins TRBV5-1 and TRBJ1-1, with TRBD1 as a possible D gene (5 bases). Trimming pared 0 bases from V and 3 bases from J, leaving 15 bases between. Germline CDR1 SGHRS, CDR2 YFSETQ. The CDR3 sequence is 16 residues long. CDR3 in DNA: TGCGCCAGCAGCTTGGGTGCAGGGTCTATGGACACTGAAGCTTTCTTT. Encoded protein: CASSLGAGSMDTEAFF.

This clonotype came up a few times. The chain carries TRBV3-1 and TRBJ2-7; D is ambiguous. Germline-derived CDR1 and CDR2 are LGHDT and YNNKEL (reference sequence). V was clipped by 7 bases and J by 8 bases, with 12 bases between them. CDR3 length equals 11 residues. The CDR3 is CASTPDGKQYF. The CDR3 coding sequence is TGTGCCAGCACCCCGGACGGAAAGCAGTACTTC.

The genes are TRBV5-5 and TRBJ2-7, with 8 positions matching TRBD1. Trimming took 4 bases from V and 5 from J; bases not matched to a gene: 5. CDR3 size: 13 residues. Germline CDR1 SGHKS, CDR2 YYEKEE (reference sequence). The CDR3 spells CASSLDRVNEQYF. CDR3 in DNA: TGTGCCAGCAGCCTGGACAGGGTCAACGAGCAGTACTTC.

This clonotype was counted between two and nine times. V usage is TRBV24-1 and J usage is TRBJ1-1; 7 bases fit TRBD1. V was pared by 3 bases and J by 3 bases, with 6 bases of the junction left unmatched. CDR3 size: 15 residues. CDR1 is KGHDR, CDR2 SFDVKD, per germline. CDR3 DNA sequence: TGTGCCACCAGTGATCACCGACAGGGTGACACTGAAGCTTTCTTT. This encodes CATSDHRQGDTEAFF.

The chain employs TRBV30 and TRBJ2-6; D is unclear. Trimming removed 4 bases from V and 0 bases from J, with 16 bases in between. This CDR3 has 17 amino acids. Germline loops: CDR1 GTSNPN, CDR2 SVGIG (reference sequence). The CDR3 protein is CAWTGYLDNSGANVLTF. The CDR3 DNA reads TGTGCCTGGACAGGCTACCTCGATAACTCTGGGGCCAACGTCCTGACTTTC. Full variable domain (outside the CDR3, taken from reference TRBV30 and TRBJ2-6): SQTIHQWPATLVQPVGSPLSLECTVEGTSNPNLYWYRQAAGRGLQLLFYSVGIGQISSEVPQNLSASRPQDRQFILSSKKLLLSDSGFYLCAWTGYLDNSGANVLTFGAGSRLTVL.

The table lists this clonotype with many counts. The chain combines TRBV28 with TRBJ2-3, with a possible D match to TRBD1 (5 bases). Trimming took off 6 bases at V and 0 bases at J, with 13 bases between the two ends. The CDR3 loop spans 15 amino acids. Germline assignment: CDR1 MDHEN and CDR2 SYDVKM. The CDR3 is CASRDSSPSTDTQYF. The CDR3 nucleotides are TGTGCCAGCAGAGACAGCTCTCCAAGCACAGATACGCAGTATTTT.

Written as DNA, the CDR3 is TGCAGCGCCCGACTAGCGGGAGTCGGAGAGCAGTTCTTC. Protein product: CSARLAGVGEQFF. This chain joins TRBV29-1 and TRBJ2-1, with 12 bases lining up with TRBD2. CDR1 is SQVTM and CDR2 is ANQGSEA in the germline V gene. The V and J ends lost 7 bases and 10 bases, in that order; junction bases with no gene match: 8. The CDR3 sequence is 13 residues long.

This clonotype has only a few counts. The rearrangement links TRBV6-4 to TRBJ1-1; tentative D call: TRBD1 (6 bases). CDR1 is MRHNA and CDR2 is SNTAGT in the germline V gene. This CDR3 contains 13 residues. Trimming pared 6 bases from V and 1 base from J, leaving 9 bases between. In nucleotides, the CDR3 is TGTGCCAGCAGCCGACAGGCGAACACTGAAGCTTTCTTT. This codes for CASSRQANTEAFF.

This clonotype has just a few counts. The rearrangement uses TRBV20-1 and TRBJ2-1; 13 bases align to TRBD2. CDR3 length: 16 residues. CDR1 and CDR2 (germline): DFQATT, SNEGSKA (reference sequence). V shed 6 bases and J 0 bases; nucleotides not matched to a gene: 5. The CDR3 nucleotides read TGCAGTGCGGAACTAGCGGGAGGGAGCTCCTACAATGAGCAGTTCTTC. This sequence encodes CSAELAGGSSYNEQFF.

This clonotype was picked up a small number of times. The CDR3: CASSVAGRASYNEQFF. CDR3 coding DNA: TGTGCCAGCAGCGTAGCGGGGCGGGCCTCCTACAATGAGCAGTTCTTC. V is TRBV9 and J is TRBJ2-1; the D gene could be TRBD1 or TRBD2 (5 bases each). There are 16 residues in the CDR3. Germline CDR1 reads SGDLS; CDR2 reads YYNGEE. The V end was cut by 0 bases, the J end by 0 bases, with 10 bases between.

This clonotype has a count of ten or more. The chain carries TRBV11-2 and TRBJ2-3, with D perhaps matching TRBD1 or TRBD2 (5 bases each). Germline CDR1 and CDR2: SGHAT and FQNNGV. V was pared by 5 bases and J by 6 bases, with 21 bases between. This CDR3 has 16 residues. The CDR3 DNA reads as TGTGCCAGCAGCCCGCTGGGGCGCGGATGGGAGGATACGCAGTATTTT. It encodes CASSPLGRGWEDTQYF.

This clonotype was seen repeatedly, ten times or more. The V call is TRBV27, the J call TRBJ2-1; D may be TRBD1 (6 bases). Germline V gene data show CDR1 as MNHEY and CDR2 as SMNVEV (reference sequence). V shed 2 bases and J shed 6 bases, with 11 bases lying between them. There are 14 residues in the CDR3. CDR3 sequence (DNA): TGTGCCAGCAGTTTACGTCAGGGGTCCAATGAGCAGTTCTTC. Translation gives CASSLRQGSNEQFF.

This clonotype has at least ten counts. This sequence joins TRBV5-6 and TRBJ1-2, with D unclear. The ends were cut back, 1 base at V and 5 bases at J, with 15 bases in the middle. Germline CDR1 SGHDT, CDR2 YYEEEE. The CDR3 loop spans 15 amino acids. CDR3 amino acids: CASSLLESWMYGYTF. CDR3 sequence (DNA): TGTGCCAGCAGCTTGTTAGAATCGTGGATGTATGGCTACACCTTC.

There are many counts of this clonotype. This chain connects TRBV7-9 to TRBJ2-7, with 8 bases fitting TRBD2. Germline trimming cut 5 bases from V and 6 bases from J; bases unmatched to any gene: 3. The CDR3 contains 12 residues. The germline V gene has CDR1 SEHNR and CDR2 FQNEAQ (reference sequence). In DNA, the CDR3 is TGTGCCAGCAGCGGACTAGCTCTCGAGCAGTACTTC. Translation gives CASSGLALEQYF.

This clonotype appeared a few times. The chain recombines TRBV3-1 with TRBJ2-7; TRBD2 agrees at 12 bases. V shed 3 bases, J shed 2 bases, and the junction held 5 bases outside the gene matches. This CDR3 is 16 amino acids long. The V gene's germline CDR1 is LGHDT and CDR2 YNNKEL (reference sequence). This chain's CDR3 is CASSHSSSGRAYEQYF. Written as DNA, the CDR3 is TGTGCCAGCAGCCACTCATCTAGCGGGAGGGCCTACGAGCAGTACTTC.

The rearrangement links TRBV6-1 to TRBJ2-7, with TRBD1 matching 10 bases. CDR1 is MNHNS and CDR2 is SASEGT in the germline V gene. The CDR3 is made up of 15 amino acids. J lost 2 bases, V lost 4 bases, and 5 bases had no gene match. The DNA of the CDR3 is TGTGCCAGCAGTGTGGGGGGACAGGGGACCTACGAGCAGTACTTC. Its translation is CASSVGGQGTYEQYF.

This clonotype was detected ten times or more. This rearrangement joins TRBV3-1 to TRBJ1-5; D might be TRBD1 (5 bases). CDR3 length: 17 residues. CDR1 and CDR2 from the germline V gene are LGHDT and YNNKEL (reference sequence). Trimming pared 1 base from V and 2 bases from J, leaving 15 bases between. CDR3 nucleotide sequence: TGTGCCAGCAGCCAAGGCCTCGGGGGAATTGGCAATCAGCCCCAGCATTTT. Translation gives CASSQGLGGIGNQPQHF.

CDR3 residues: CASSQDPNILNTGELFF. The CDR3 DNA is TGTGCCAGCAGCCAAGATCCGAATATCCTGAACACCGGGGAGCTGTTTTTT. The chain employs TRBV4-2 and TRBJ2-2; D gene ambiguous. Germline CDR1 reads LGHNA; CDR2 reads YNFKEQ. CDR3 length: 17 amino acids. V lost 0 bases to trimming and J lost 1 base, with 12 bases between them.

This clonotype was seen many times. This chain's CDR3 is CASSPPYTGTNGDEQYF. CDR3 bases: TGTGCCAGCAGCCCACCTTACACTGGGACTAACGGAGATGAGCAGTACTTC. This chain uses TRBV7-9 with TRBJ2-7; the match to TRBD2 covers 7 bases. V was pared by 5 bases and J by 7 bases, with 20 bases of the junction left unmatched. The CDR3 length is 17 residues. Germline CDR1 reads SEHNR; CDR2 reads FQNEAQ (reference sequence).

This clonotype was observed a handful of times. The chain is built from TRBV19 and TRBJ2-7; 7 positions match TRBD1. This CDR3 contains 16 residues. The V segment lost 3 bases and the J segment 2 bases; nucleotides outside the gene matches: 10. CDR1 and CDR2 from the germline V gene are LNHDA and SQIVND (reference sequence). CDR3 protein: CASSMFRLQGTYEQYF. CDR3 nucleotides: TGTGCCAGTAGTATGTTTCGCTTACAGGGGACCTACGAGCAGTACTTC. Variable domain in full (rest from reference TRBV19 and TRBJ2-7): DGGITQSPKYLFRKEGQNVTLSCEQNLNHDAMYWYRQDPGQGLRLIYYSQIVNDFQKGDIAEGYSVSREKKESFPLTVTSAQKNPTAFYLCASSMFRLQGTYEQYFGPGTRLTVT.

This clonotype was observed a handful of times. A single base separates this from a much larger clone, so it may be a read error. The chain is built from TRBV20-1 and TRBJ2-1; 7 bases map to TRBD2. The CDR3 is 12 amino acids. Germline-derived CDR1 and CDR2 are DFQATT and SNEGSKA (reference sequence). The CDR3 nucleotides are TGCGGTGCCTCCGGACTAGTCAACGAGCAGTTCTTC. Translation: CGASGLVNEQFF.

The J gene is TRBJ2-7, the V gene TRBV20-1; 7 bases match TRBD2. This CDR3 is 16 amino acids long. V lost 5 bases and J lost 4; bases outside the gene matches: 17. The germline gives CDR1 DFQATT, CDR2 SNEGSKA (reference sequence). This CDR3 reads CSALTPWAGVSYEQYF. Here the CDR3 DNA reads TGCAGTGCTCTGACGCCTTGGGCGGGAGTTAGTTACGAGCAGTACTTC.

The chain uses TRBV6-1 and TRBJ2-1; 11 bases are shared with TRBD2. The CDR3 loop spans 16 amino acids. The V and J ends lost 3 bases and 4 bases, in that order; junction bases with no gene match: 5. Germline CDR1 reads MNHNS; CDR2 reads SASEGT. CDR3 DNA: TGTGCCAGCAGTGACCGCGGGACTAGCGGATACAATGAGCAGTTCTTC. Protein: CASSDRGTSGYNEQFF.